This T cell receptor beta chain was retrieved from a study of cytomegalovirus exposure and HLA in healthy donors. V was clipped by 8 bases and J by 10 bases, with 24 bases between them. The CDR3 length is 15 residues. Germline V gene lookup returns CDR1 SGHTA and CDR2 FQGNSA. Use of 60 Vbeta and 13 Jbeta primers characterized the PCR. Profiling relied on immunoSEQ multiplex PCR, and the TCRdb table lists in-frame clones only, not all of them. The table includes roughly 150,000 clones, about four fifths detected once. This clone was picked up a small number of times. The chain couples TRBV7-2 to TRBJ2-1; TRBD1 might be the D (7 bases). This TCR came from a young man in good health and CMV-seropositive. Sequenced sample: PBMCs. The CDR3 protein is CASSTTGRTAGEQFF. Written as DNA, the CDR3 is TGTGCCAGCTCCACGACAGGGAGGACGGCTGGGGAGCAGTTCTTC. Drawing the rest from reference TRBV7-2 and TRBJ2-1, the complete variable domain is GAGVSQSPSNKVTEKGKDVELRCDPISGHTALYWYRQSLGQGLEFLIYFQGNSAPDKSGLPSDRFSAERTGGSVSTLTIQRTQQEDSAVYLCASSTTGRTAGEQFFGPGTRLTVL.